This TCR beta chain was identified during a study of shared clonotypes between healthy human individuals. Study-wide results and limits: In general, naive subsets displayed greater estimated richness than memory subsets did.

About this clone: As yet, its antigen is unknown.

Method: immunoSEQ multiplex PCR; TCRdb's copy keeps in-frame clones and lacks some. The data show some 2.1 million clones, 95% seen once. This CDR3 region has 15 residues. V shed 6 bases and J 5 bases; nucleotides not matched to a gene: 12. Germline V CDR1 and CDR2: SGHAT, FQNNGV. The specimen was naive CD4+ T cells sorted from blood. Subset defined: CD45RA+ positively selected. The chain joins TRBV11-2 to TRBJ2-5, with 7 bases fitting TRBD1. The TCR comes from a man between 18 and 35 years old in good health. In nucleotides, the CDR3 is TGTGCCAGCAGACCCTACCAGGGGGTGTGGGAGACCCAGTACTTC. It yields the protein CASRPYQGVWETQYF.